The present T cell receptor (beta chain) was sequenced within a study of shared clonotypes between healthy human individuals. The V and J ends lost 4 bases and 8 bases respectively, with 17 bases between them. The germline CDR1 and CDR2 sequences are GTSNPN and SVGIG (reference sequence). CDR3 length equals 14 residues. This clone was counted a single time. Its specificity is not known. TCRdb's table, derived via immunoSEQ multiplex PCR, lists solely in-frame clones and lacks some. Among millions of clones listed, 85% to 95% were seen once. Whole-study results and caveats: Large sequencing depth failed to make sorted-subset sequencing complete, rarefaction showed. Memory subsets had estimated richness that was generally smaller than that of naive subsets.

The receptor was isolated from a man younger than 30 in good health. The sequenced sample was naive CD4+ T cells sorted from blood. Sample subset: CD45RA+ positively selected. The gene calls are TRBV30 and TRBJ2-2; D not resolved. The CDR3 nucleotides are TGTGCCTGGATGGCCTGGCACACTTCGGGGGAGCTGTTTTTT. Protein product: CAWMAWHTSGELFF.